This T cell receptor beta chain was identified during a study of blood T cells in healthy people across ages. General study findings and limits: Among long-lived donors, naive CD4+ cells were more numerous and diversity higher than in aged donors.

The authors ran a second PCR of roughly 7 to 11 cycles using a sample-barcoded 5' primer and a J-beta primer mix. Each of the cDNA molecules was tagged by a template-switch adaptor with 12 random nucleotides. One entry per CDR3 protein results from TCRdb running MiXCR on the 5' RACE reads. The data hold about 1,500,000 distinct CDR3 sequences, with under 30% observed a single time. Notes on this clonotype: Its antigen is undetermined.

Per the germline V gene, CDR1 is SGHVS and CDR2 is FQNEAQ. The CDR3 loop spans 15 amino acids. V was clipped by 0 bases and J by 7 bases, with 15 bases between them. Sequencing was performed on blood. The clonotype originates from a woman in her 30s in good health. This chain uses TRBV7-8 with TRBJ1-2; D is unresolved. This chain's CDR3 is CASSLASGQPSGYTF. In nucleotides, the CDR3 is TGTGCCAGCAGCTTAGCGTCCGGGCAACCCAGTGGCTACACCTTC.